This T cell receptor beta chain was profiled in a study of cytomegalovirus exposure and HLA in healthy donors. Looking at the study overall: Early released data had 80 million or so unique TCRs, all coming from HLA-typed donors.

Findings of the study overall: In a later analysis, DRB1 alleles had the most associated TCRs; HLA-C alleles the fewest. Analyses of presence and absence presupposed an approximately uniform sequencing depth across donors.

Primers for the PCR totalled 60 Vbeta and 13 Jbeta. Clones were read by immunoSEQ multiplex PCR, and TCRdb kept only the in-frame ones, dropping some. The table has roughly 130,000 clones, roughly 80% seen once. This clone showed up just once. What it binds is unknown. CDR3 length: 17 amino acids. Germline-derived CDR1 and CDR2 are MNHEY and SMNVEV (reference sequence). V dropped 5 bases and J dropped 0; count of bases not matched to a gene: 7. At collection, donors were nominally healthy, but unrecorded immune exposures were probable. This receptor was identified in a man aged 25-40 years in good health and CMV-seronegative. V usage is TRBV27 and J usage is TRBJ2-1; 10 nucleotides agree with TRBD2. Sequencing was performed on PBMCs. The CDR3 bases are TGTGCCAGCAGTCCCAGGACTAGCGGTCGCTCCTACAATGAGCAGTTCTTC. Its translation: CASSPRTSGRSYNEQFF.